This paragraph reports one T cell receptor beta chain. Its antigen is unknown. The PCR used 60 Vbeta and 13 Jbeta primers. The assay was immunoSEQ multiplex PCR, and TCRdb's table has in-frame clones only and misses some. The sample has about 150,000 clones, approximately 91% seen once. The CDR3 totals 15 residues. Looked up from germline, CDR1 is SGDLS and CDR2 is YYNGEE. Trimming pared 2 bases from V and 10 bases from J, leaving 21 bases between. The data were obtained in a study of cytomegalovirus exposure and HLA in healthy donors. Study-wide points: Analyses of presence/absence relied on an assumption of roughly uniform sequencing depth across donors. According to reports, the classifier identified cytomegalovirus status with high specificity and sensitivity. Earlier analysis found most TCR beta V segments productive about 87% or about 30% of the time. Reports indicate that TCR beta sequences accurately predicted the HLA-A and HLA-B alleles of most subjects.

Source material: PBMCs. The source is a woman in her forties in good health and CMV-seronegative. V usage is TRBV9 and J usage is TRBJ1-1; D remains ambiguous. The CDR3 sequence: CASSVYMGGSVAAFF. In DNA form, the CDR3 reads TGTGCCAGCAGCGTCTACATGGGAGGGTCAGTTGCAGCTTTCTTT. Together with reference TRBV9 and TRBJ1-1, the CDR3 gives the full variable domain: DSGVTQTPKHLITATGQRVTLRCSPRSGDLSVYWYQQSLDQGLQFLIQYYNGEERAKGNILERFSAQQFPDLHSELNLSSLELGDSALYFCASSVYMGGSVAAFFGQGTRLTVV.